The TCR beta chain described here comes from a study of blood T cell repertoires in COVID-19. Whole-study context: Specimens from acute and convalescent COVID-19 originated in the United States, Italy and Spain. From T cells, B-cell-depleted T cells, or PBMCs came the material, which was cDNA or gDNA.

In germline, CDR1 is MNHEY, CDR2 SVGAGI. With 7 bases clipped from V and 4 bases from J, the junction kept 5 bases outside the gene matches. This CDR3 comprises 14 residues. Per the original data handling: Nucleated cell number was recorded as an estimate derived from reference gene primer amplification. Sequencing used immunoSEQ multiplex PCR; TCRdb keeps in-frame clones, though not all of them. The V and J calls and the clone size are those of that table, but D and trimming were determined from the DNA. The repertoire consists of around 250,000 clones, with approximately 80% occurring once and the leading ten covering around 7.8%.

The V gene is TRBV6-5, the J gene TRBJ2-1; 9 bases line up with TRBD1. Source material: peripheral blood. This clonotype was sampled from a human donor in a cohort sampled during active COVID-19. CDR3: CASTPDRGYNEQFF. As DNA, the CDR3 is TGTGCCAGCACCCCGGACAGGGGTTACAATGAGCAGTTCTTC.